These 3 T cell receptor beta chains came from one sample sequenced in a study of beta chain features in type 1 diabetes. Study results and limitations: Patients with Type 1 diabetes showed moderately but significantly shorter TCRB CDR3s in all four CD4+ subsets.

Their antigen targets remain unknown. Expressed TCRB transcripts were sequenced after all isolated RNA was converted to cDNA. Profiled with immunoSEQ multiplex PCR; TCRdb holds only in-frame clones, not every one. The sample yields hundreds of thousands of clones, roughly 13% seen once. Sequenced: naive CD4+ T cells from blood. The receptors stem from a man aged 18 to 35 with type 1 diabetes.

This chain connects TRBV30 to TRBJ1-1; D is unclear. CDR1 and CDR2 from the germline V gene are GTSNPN and SVGIG (reference sequence). CDR3 size: 14 residues. V lost 4 bases and J lost 5, with 17 bases in between. CDR3 residues: CAWNGRLRVTEAFF. The CDR3 DNA sequence: TGTGCCTGGAACGGCCGGTTGAGGGTTACTGAAGCTTTCTTT.

This clone was detected only a few times. The chain joins TRBV5-1 to TRBJ2-5; D gene uncertain. The CDR3 totals 16 residues. Per the germline V gene, CDR1 is SGHRS and CDR2 is YFSETQ. Trimming removed 1 base at V and 0 bases at J, with 13 bases between. The CDR3, as DNA: TGCGCCAGCAGCTTGACCACGAACCCGTACCAAGAGACCCAGTACTTC. Its translation: CASSLTTNPYQETQYF.

J is TRBJ1-2 and V is TRBV19; unclear D gene. V lost 5 bases to trimming and J lost 8 bases, with 12 bases between them. The CDR3 runs to 12 residues. CDR1 LNHDA and CDR2 SQIVND come from the germline V gene (reference sequence). The CDR3: CASSPGERGYTF. In DNA, the CDR3 is TGTGCCAGTAGTCCCGGCGAGAGGGGCTACACCTTC.